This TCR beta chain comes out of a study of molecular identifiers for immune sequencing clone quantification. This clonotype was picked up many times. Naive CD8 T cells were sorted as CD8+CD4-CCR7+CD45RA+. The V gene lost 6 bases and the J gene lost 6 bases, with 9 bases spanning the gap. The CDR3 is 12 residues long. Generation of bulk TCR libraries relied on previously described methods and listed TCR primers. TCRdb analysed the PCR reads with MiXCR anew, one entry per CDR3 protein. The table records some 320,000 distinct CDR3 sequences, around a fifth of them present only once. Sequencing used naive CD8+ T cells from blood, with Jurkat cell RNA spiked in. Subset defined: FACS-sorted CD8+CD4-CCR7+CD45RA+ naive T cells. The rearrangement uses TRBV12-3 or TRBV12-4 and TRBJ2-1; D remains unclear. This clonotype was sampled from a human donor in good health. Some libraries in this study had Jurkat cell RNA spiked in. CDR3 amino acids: CASSLTGNEQFF. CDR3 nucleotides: TGTGCCAGCAGCTTAACGGGCAATGAGCAGTTCTTC.